This T cell receptor (beta chain) was found in a study of T cell repertoires in cytomegalovirus infection. Overall study findings and caveats: Carriers of CMV and the relevant HLA type were discriminated by public TCR beta frequency.

TCRdb independently ran MiXCR on the reads; one entry per CDR3 protein. The table includes about 830,000 distinct CDR3 sequences, around a third detected once. Germline assignment: CDR1 MNHEY and CDR2 SVGAGI. V was clipped by 5 bases and J by 4 bases, with 9 bases between them. This CDR3 contains 13 residues. A note on this clonotype: Its antigen is not known.

The chain recombines TRBV6-5 with TRBJ2-1; a weak D match, TRBD1 (6 bases). The TCR originated in a human donor in good health (CMV status not recorded). Some clones in this sample may be carry-over from other donors' samples. The sample here was cultured CD8+ T cells from PBMCs, taken from culture after CMV antigen stimulation. CDR3 amino acids: CASSHRDYNEQFF. CDR3 nucleotide sequence: TGTGCCAGCAGTCACAGGGATTACAATGAGCAGTTCTTC.